The clone carrying this TCR beta chain was picked up a small number of times. A J-beta primer mix and a sample-barcoded 5' primer were used in a second PCR of about 7 to 12 cycles. All cDNA molecules were each tagged by a template-switch adaptor with 12 random nucleotides. TCRdb independently ran MiXCR on the 5' RACE reads; one entry per CDR3 protein. The data contain hundreds of thousands of distinct CDR3 sequences, around 54% of them singletons. Samples each yielded at least 6 micrograms of total RNA. These data are taken from a study of blood T cells in healthy people across ages. The TCR sequence derives from a man in his 60s in good health. Sequencing was done on a sample of blood.

In nucleotides, the CDR3 is TGTGCCAGCAAAGAAGCGGGGGGGCAAGAGACCCAGTACTTC. The encoded protein is CASKEAGGQETQYF. V is TRBV12-3 or TRBV12-4 and J is TRBJ2-7, with 10 bases matching TRBD2. The end of the DNA fits TRBJ2-5 better, so the J call may be wrong. This CDR3 comprises 14 residues.